This TCR beta chain comes out of a study of blood T cell repertoires in COVID-19. Germline V CDR1 and CDR2: SGHRS, YFSETQ. There are 15 residues in the CDR3. Trimming cost V 1 base and J 3 bases, with 10 bases left between them. Repertoires were generated with immunoSEQ multiplex PCR, while TCRdb's copy carries only in-frame clones and drops some. The profile shows about 59,000 clones, about nine tenths of them singletons. The chain couples TRBV5-1 to TRBJ2-2; D unclear. Sequenced: peripheral blood. The receptor was derived from a human donor in a cohort sampled during active COVID-19. DNA of the CDR3: TGCGCCAGCAGCTTGATAGAGACACACACCGGGGAGCTGTTTTTT. Protein product: CASSLIETHTGELFF.